This T cell receptor beta chain was captured in a study of cytomegalovirus exposure and HLA in healthy donors. Details on this clone: Its antigen remains unknown.

Study findings and constraints: The study labeled 180 or so TCR beta chains cytomegalovirus-associated. The classifier reportedly diagnosed cytomegalovirus status with high sensitivity and specificity. While the bulk of TCR sequences proved rare, some public TCRs turned up in many donors.

The germline gives CDR1 MDHEN, CDR2 SYDVKM. This CDR3 is built from 13 residues. With 5 bases removed from V and 5 bases from J, the gap between germline ends came to 12 bases. TCRdb's copy holds only in-frame clones and misses some; the assay was immunoSEQ multiplex PCR. The sample holds about 140,000 clones, about four fifths seen once. Sequenced material: PBMCs. This chain uses TRBV28 with TRBJ1-2; D uncertain. The receptor was derived from a woman aged 30 to 39 in good health and CMV-seronegative. The CDR3: CASSETSMYGYTF. The CDR3 DNA follows: TGTGCCAGCAGTGAGACATCTATGTATGGCTACACCTTC.